These 30 T cell receptor beta chains share one sample of origin, sequenced in a study of CD8 T cells in Susac syndrome. With random hexamers, reverse transcription was performed on roughly 0.45 to 1 ug of RNA. TCRdb reanalysed the immunoSEQ multiplex PCR reads using MiXCR and keeps one entry per CDR3 protein. Of about 160,000 distinct CDR3 sequences listed, roughly 95% are singletons. Sequencing was performed on CD4+ T cells from PBMCs. Every receptor here comes from a human donor with Susac syndrome.

CDR3 residues: CASNPRTGPTGELFF. The CDR3 DNA is TGTGCCAGTAACCCTCGGACAGGGCCCACCGGGGAGCTGTTTTTT. The rearrangement links TRBV19 to TRBJ2-2; 8 bases map to TRBD1. Germline trimming cut 7 bases from V and 4 bases from J; bases unmatched to any gene: 8. The CDR3 has 15 residues. Germline CDR1 LNHDA, CDR2 SQIVND (reference sequence).

The V gene is TRBV14, the J gene TRBJ2-1; 9 positions agree with TRBD2. Germline CDR1 and CDR2: SGHDN and FVKESK. The ends lost 5 bases at V and 5 bases at J; junction bases unmatched: 13. CDR3 length equals 17 residues. CDR3 DNA: TGTGCCAGCAGCTCCTCAGCGCCGGGACTAGCCAACAATGAGCAGTTCTTC. It codes for CASSSSAPGLANNEQFF.

The chain is built from TRBV25-1 and TRBJ1-2, with 7 positions matching TRBD1. V gave up 7 bases and J gave up 4 bases; unmatched junction bases: 6. The CDR3 sequence is 13 residues long. Germline CDR1 is MGHDK and CDR2 is SYGVNS. CDR3 protein: CASTQTGTYGYTF. In DNA form, the CDR3 reads TGTGCCAGCACACAGACAGGGACCTATGGCTACACCTTC.

The CDR3 loop is CASSLGASGGPDTQYF. CDR3 in DNA: TGTGCCAGCAGCTTAGGTGCTAGCGGGGGGCCAGATACGCAGTATTTT. This chain joins TRBV7-9 and TRBJ2-3, with 11 bases lining up with TRBD2. Trimming at V came to 1 base and at J to 4 bases, leaving 4 bases not matched to a gene. Germline CDR1 is SEHNR and CDR2 is FQNEAQ (reference sequence). This CDR3 comprises 16 residues.

V and J are TRBV28 and TRBJ2-6; TRBD1 matches 8 bases. The CDR3 is made up of 18 amino acids. Germline CDR1 is MDHEN and CDR2 is SYDVKM. Germline trimming cut 4 bases from V and 0 bases from J; bases unmatched to any gene: 8. CDR3 residues: CASSSGGTGRSGANVLTF. CDR3 in DNA: TGTGCCAGCAGTTCCGGAGGGACAGGACGCTCTGGGGCCAACGTCCTGACTTTC.

V and J are TRBV12-3 or TRBV12-4 and TRBJ1-6; TRBD1 might be the D (5 bases). The CDR3 is 14 amino acids. V lost 4 bases and J 4 bases, leaving 8 bases between the germline ends. CDR3 protein: CASSWGSYNSPLHF. CDR3 bases: TGTGCCAGCAGTTGGGGCAGTTATAATTCACCCCTCCACTTT.

The chain carries TRBV19 and TRBJ2-1, with 7 bases fitting TRBD2. CDR3 length: 15 amino acids. Germline CDR1 reads LNHDA; CDR2 reads SQIVND (reference sequence). J was trimmed by 8 bases and V by 1 base; bases with no gene match: 8. In DNA form, the CDR3 reads TGTGCCAGTAGTATAGCCCAGACTAGCATCCATGAGCAGTTCTTC. Translation: CASSIAQTSIHEQFF.

The J gene is TRBJ2-5, the V gene TRBV20-1; the D gene is possibly TRBD2 (5 bases). The CDR3 length is 12 residues. Trimming left V 7 bases short and J 4 bases short, with 13 bases between. CDR1 and CDR2 from the germline V gene are DFQATT and SNEGSKA (reference sequence). The CDR3 coding sequence is TGCAGTGTCCTAGACTATCCAGAGACCCAGTACTTC. Translating gives CSVLDYPETQYF.

This clonotype was seen a single time. The V and J genes are TRBV7-2 and TRBJ1-3; perhaps TRBD1 as D (5 bases). V was shortened by 5 bases and J by 4 bases, with 6 bases between the two germline ends. This CDR3 is built from 12 residues. In germline, CDR1 is SGHTA, CDR2 FQGNSA. CDR3 nucleotides: TGTGCCAGCAGCGGGGACGGAAACACCATATATTTT. This translates into CASSGDGNTIYF.

The chain has TRBV4-2 and TRBJ2-6; D is ambiguous. The CDR3 has 17 residues. The V end lost 0 bases, the J end lost 2 bases, and 11 bases lay between the germline ends. Germline CDR1 reads LGHNA; CDR2 reads YNFKEQ. The CDR3 DNA is TGTGCCAGCAGCCAAGATTGGCGTGGCACTGGGGCCAACGTCCTGACTTTC. Protein product: CASSQDWRGTGANVLTF.

The rearrangement links TRBV29-1 to TRBJ2-1; either TRBD1 or TRBD2 may fit D (6 bases each). Trimming pared 8 bases from V and 6 bases from J, leaving 17 bases between. The CDR3 is 13 amino acids. CDR1 is SQVTM and CDR2 is ANQGSEA in the germline V gene. CDR3 loop: CSHGKGGLNEQFF. The CDR3 DNA is TGCAGCCACGGGAAGGGGGGCCTCAATGAGCAGTTCTTC.

J is TRBJ2-3 and V is TRBV4-3, with TRBD1 identical over 10 bases. Germline V gene data show CDR1 as LGHNA and CDR2 as YSLEER. This CDR3 spans 14 amino acids. Germline trimming cut 4 bases from V and 5 bases from J; bases unmatched to any gene: 3. DNA of the CDR3: TGCGCCAGCAGCCCCAGGACAGGGGGAGATACGCAGTATTTT. Amino acids: CASSPRTGGDTQYF.

This chain uses TRBV20-1 with TRBJ2-5, with 7 bases identical to TRBD1. Unmatched junction bases numbered 6, after V lost 3 bases and J lost 5 bases. There are 13 residues in the CDR3. Germline V gene lookup returns CDR1 DFQATT and CDR2 SNEGSKA (reference sequence). The CDR3 DNA is TGCAGTGCTAGCCCAGGGGGTGGGGAGACCCAGTACTTC. It yields the protein CSASPGGGETQYF.

The chain joins TRBV24-1 to TRBJ2-3; D call uncertain. The CDR3 consists of 12 residues. V lost 1 base and J 2 bases, leaving 0 bases between the germline ends. Germline values: CDR1 KGHDR, CDR2 SFDVKD. The CDR3 loop reads CATSDFTDTQYF. CDR3 sequence (DNA): TGTGCCACCAGTGATTTCACAGATACGCAGTATTTT.

The chain employs TRBV7-2 and TRBJ2-7; D is unresolved. Germline CDR1 and CDR2: SGHTA and FQGNSA. V dropped 5 bases and J dropped 0 bases, with 11 bases sitting between them. The length of the CDR3 is 14 residues. CDR3 residues: CASSPPFRSYEQYF. The CDR3 DNA sequence: TGTGCCAGCAGCCCACCCTTCCGCTCCTACGAGCAGTACTTC.

This chain uses TRBV6-5 with TRBJ1-6; maybe TRBD1 (5 bases). This CDR3 contains 17 residues. Trimming stripped 3 bases from V and 3 bases from J, with 15 bases between. Germline lookup yields CDR1 MNHEY and CDR2 SVGAGI. CDR3 bases: TGTGCCAGCAGTTATAACAGGCCTAATAACTATAATTCACCCCTCCACTTT. Protein sequence: CASSYNRPNNYNSPLHF.

The gene calls are TRBV29-1 and TRBJ1-1; D gene ambiguous. The CDR3 has 12 residues. Germline V gene data show CDR1 as SQVTM and CDR2 as ANQGSEA. Trimming took off 4 bases at V and 3 bases at J, with 9 bases between the two ends. CDR3 DNA sequence: TGCAGCGTTGGGGAGGGTCACACTGAAGCTTTCTTT. Its translation is CSVGEGHTEAFF.

The chain combines TRBV3-1 with TRBJ2-1; 10 nucleotides agree with TRBD2. The CDR3 length is 18 residues. The V gene end was trimmed by 0 bases and the J gene end by 3 bases; junction bases not matched to a gene: 8. Germline V gene sequence: CDR1 LGHDT, CDR2 YNNKEL (reference sequence). The DNA for the CDR3 is TGTGCCAGCAGCCAAGATTCTAGCGGGACTAGCGACTACAATGAGCAGTTCTTC. Translation: CASSQDSSGTSDYNEQFF.

V and J are TRBV7-2 and TRBJ2-7; weak D call: TRBD1 (7 bases). Germline V gives CDR1 SGHTA, CDR2 FQGNSA. V was trimmed by 5 bases and J by 7 bases, leaving 21 bases between them. This CDR3 is built from 15 residues. The CDR3 DNA follows: TGTGCCAGCAGCCCCAGGGGGTCGGGGGCTCAAGAGCAGTACGTC. As protein: CASSPRGSGAQEQYV.

The chain has TRBV15 and TRBJ1-2, with D maybe TRBD1 (5 bases). Trimming shortened V by 1 base and J by 7 bases, and 10 bases separated the two germline ends. Germline V CDR1 and CDR2: LNHNV, YYDKDF (reference sequence). The length of the CDR3 is 13 residues. This chain's CDR3 is CATSRVGVSGYTF. As DNA, the CDR3 is TGTGCCACCAGCAGAGTAGGGGTTTCTGGCTACACCTTC.

The V call is TRBV20-1, the J call TRBJ2-4; 10 bases fit TRBD1. CDR3 size: 16 residues. Germline trimming cut 4 bases from V and 0 bases from J; bases unmatched to any gene: 6. Looked up from germline, CDR1 is DFQATT and CDR2 is SNEGSKA (reference sequence). The CDR3: CSATWRTGGAKNIQYF. In nucleotides, the CDR3 is TGCAGTGCTACCTGGCGGACAGGGGGAGCCAAAAACATTCAGTACTTC.

The chain couples TRBV7-9 to TRBJ1-5, with TRBD1 as a possible D gene (5 bases). Germline assignment: CDR1 SEHNR and CDR2 FQNEAQ (reference sequence). The ends were cut back, 2 bases at V and 7 bases at J, with 9 bases in the middle. This CDR3 is 13 amino acids long. In nucleotides, the CDR3 is TGTGCCAGCAGCTTAACTCAGGGACAGCCCCAGCATTTT. Translating gives CASSLTQGQPQHF. Based on the CDR3 plus reference TRBV7-9 and TRBJ1-5, the full variable domain is DTGVSQNPRHKITKRGQNVTFRCDPISEHNRLYWYRQTLGQGPEFLTYFQNEAQLEKSRLLSDRFSAERPKGSFSTLEIQRTEQGDSAMYLCASSLTQGQPQHFGDGTRLSIL.

The CDR3 sequence: CAWSVQGSGRGNEQFF. CDR3 sequence (DNA): TGTGCCTGGAGTGTACAAGGTAGCGGGAGGGGGAATGAGCAGTTCTTC. The V and J genes are TRBV30 and TRBJ2-1; TRBD2 agrees at 11 bases. Per germline, CDR1 GTSNPN and CDR2 SVGIG (reference sequence). The CDR3 has 16 amino acids. The V and J ends lost 0 bases and 7 bases, in that order; junction bases with no gene match: 8.

The chain uses TRBV12-3 or TRBV12-4 and TRBJ1-5; a possible D gene is TRBD1 (5 bases). V was cut by 6 bases and J by 9 bases, with 21 bases left in between. The CDR3 extends over 15 amino acids. CDR3 in amino acids: CASSKTDGADRPQHF. The CDR3 DNA is TGTGCCAGCAGCAAGACCGACGGGGCCGATCGGCCCCAGCATTTT.

The chain is built from TRBV2 and TRBJ1-1; perhaps TRBD1 as D (6 bases). This CDR3 has 14 residues. Germline V gene data show CDR1 as SNHLY and CDR2 as FYNNEI. Trimming took off 4 bases at V and 5 bases at J, with 14 bases between the two ends. The CDR3 region is CASSAAGGGTEAFF. As DNA, the CDR3 is TGTGCCAGCAGTGCCGCAGGAGGGGGAACTGAAGCTTTCTTT.

The rearrangement links TRBV7-9 to TRBJ2-5, with unresolved D. CDR3 length equals 16 residues. Germline CDR1 reads SEHNR; CDR2 reads FQNEAQ (reference sequence). Trimming took off 1 base at V and 4 bases at J, with 16 bases between the two ends. CDR3 nucleotide sequence: TGTGCCAGCAGCTTAGGTACCAGGTCCTCAAGAGAGACCCAGTACTTC. It is translated as CASSLGTRSSRETQYF.

The table lists this clonotype with a count of one. The CDR3 DNA is TGCAGCGCCCGGGTGGTGGGGACGAACACTGAAGCTTTCTTT. Residues: CSARVVGTNTEAFF. The chain employs TRBV29-1 and TRBJ1-1; possible D gene TRBD1, 5 bases. In germline, CDR1 is SQVTM, CDR2 ANQGSEA. CDR3 length: 14 amino acids. Trimming cost V 7 bases and J 1 base, with 16 bases left between them.

The chain couples TRBV5-4 to TRBJ1-4; no clear D. Germline loops: CDR1 SGHNT, CDR2 YYREEE (reference sequence). The ends were cut back, 0 bases at V and 9 bases at J, with 9 bases in the middle. This CDR3 has 13 amino acids. CDR3 sequence (DNA): TGTGCCAGCAGCTTGGACTTTGAGCAAAAACTGTTTTTT. Protein: CASSLDFEQKLFF.

To note about this clonotype: Sequence at one end of the junction differs from germline and may be a read error. The chain joins TRBV7-7 to TRBJ2-1, with a tentative D call TRBD2 (5 bases). CDR1 is SSHAT, CDR2 FNYEAQ, per germline (reference sequence). The CDR3 contains 15 residues. CDR3 amino acids: CASSLVPAREHEQFF. In DNA form, the CDR3 reads TGTGCTAGCAGCTTAGTCCCTGCGAGGGAGCATGAGCAGTTCTTC.

This chain connects TRBV5-1 to TRBJ1-1; D unclear. Per germline, CDR1 SGHRS and CDR2 YFSETQ. The V end was cut by 2 bases, the J end by 2 bases, with 4 bases between. This CDR3 comprises 12 residues. CDR3 protein: CASSFSNTEAFF. The CDR3 bases are TGCGCCAGCAGCTTCTCAAACACTGAAGCTTTCTTT.